This T cell receptor beta chain was retrieved from a study of siplizumab effects on memory and regulatory T cells. Overall study findings and caveats: Apparently key alloresponse contributors, naive T cells also seemed more diverse than memory cells. Siplizumab significantly reduced alloreactive sequences traceable to unstimulated CD4+ memory cells. Treatment with siplizumab left mappable alloreactive CD4+ clones averaging approximately 68% Treg-derived, compared with approximately 25% in controls.

The CDR3 is made up of 15 amino acids. Germline V gives CDR1 SSHAT, CDR2 FNYEAQ (reference sequence). Assay: immunoSEQ multiplex PCR; the TCRdb copy retains only in-frame clones and omits some. The repertoire holds approximately 40,000 clones, around 89% seen once, with approximately 0.25% in the top ten. Remarks on this clone: Its antigen is as yet unknown. The germline gene is not matched at one end of the junction; a read error may be the cause.

The clonotype comes from a human donor in good health. This chain uses TRBV7-7 with TRBJ2-1, with D maybe TRBD2 (6 bases). Sequencing input: naive CD4+ T cells sorted from blood. The CDR3 DNA follows: TGTGCTAGCAGCTCAGGCACTAGCACATACAATGAGCAGTTCTTC. This gives the protein CASSSGTSTYNEQFF. The full variable domain, completed using reference TRBV7-7 and TRBJ2-1, is GAGVSQSPRYKVTKRGQDVTLRCDPISSHATLYWYQQALGQGPEFLTYFNYEAQPDKSGLPSDRFSAERPEGSISTLTIQRTEQRDSAMYRCASSSGTSTYNEQFFGPGTRLTVL.